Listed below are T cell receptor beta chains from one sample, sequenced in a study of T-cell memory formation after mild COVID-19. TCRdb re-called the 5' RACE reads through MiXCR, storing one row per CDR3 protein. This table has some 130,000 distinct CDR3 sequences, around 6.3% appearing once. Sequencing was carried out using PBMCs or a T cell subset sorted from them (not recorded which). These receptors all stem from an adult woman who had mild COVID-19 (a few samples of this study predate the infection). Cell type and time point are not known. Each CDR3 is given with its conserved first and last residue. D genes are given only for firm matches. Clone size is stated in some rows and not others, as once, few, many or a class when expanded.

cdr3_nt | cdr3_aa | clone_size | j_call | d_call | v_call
TGTGCCAGCAGCAAAGTCAGGGAAAATGAGCAGTTCTTC | CASSKVRENEQFF | many | TRBJ2-1 | - | TRBV7-2
TGTGCCTGGGGACAGGGCTTGAATCAGCCCCAGCATTTT | CAWGQGLNQPQHF | - | TRBJ1-5 | TRBD1 | TRBV30
TGCAGCGTTGAAGATAGGCGGGGGGCATTAGATACGCAGTATTTT | CSVEDRRGALDTQYF | few | TRBJ2-3 | TRBD2 | TRBV29-1
TGCAGTGCCCAAACCCCGAGCGGGTCAACCTACAATGAGCAGTTCTTC | CSAQTPSGSTYNEQFF | few | TRBJ2-1 | - | TRBV20-1
TGTGCCAGCAGCTCGCAGGGTCCCTTTAGCAATCAGCCCCAGCATTTT | CASSSQGPFSNQPQHF | few | TRBJ1-5 | - | TRBV5-5
TGTGCCACCAGTGGAAAGGGACTAGCGGGGGCCTACAATGAGCAGTTCTTC | CATSGKGLAGAYNEQFF | many | TRBJ2-1 | TRBD2 | TRBV24-1
TGTGCCAGCAGTTACCAAAGGGGGAATTACTACGAGCAGTACTTC | CASSYQRGNYYEQYF | many | TRBJ2-7 | - | TRBV6-5
TGTGCCAGCAGTGAAGCTAGCGGGAGATTTAATGAGCAGTTCTTC | CASSEASGRFNEQFF | few | TRBJ2-1 | TRBD2 | TRBV2
TGTGCCAGCAGCAAAGCGGCTGACAGAGTGTTCACTGAAGCTTTCTTT | CASSKAADRVFTEAFF | few | TRBJ1-1 | - | TRBV21-1
TGTGCCAGCAGCTTAGCTCCAGGACTAGCGGGAGTTTACGAGCAGTACTTC | CASSLAPGLAGVYEQYF | few | TRBJ2-7 | TRBD2 | TRBV7-9
TGTGCCTGGAGTGCTACAGGGACTGGAAACACCATATATTTT | CAWSATGTGNTIYF | - | TRBJ1-3 | - | TRBV30
TGCAGCGTTGTGATCGGGGACTCCTACGAGCAGTACTTC | CSVVIGDSYEQYF | many | TRBJ2-7 | - | TRBV29-1
TGTGCAATGTCAGCGGGAGTACGTGAGCAGTACTTC | CAMSAGVREQYF | - | TRBJ2-7 | TRBD2 | TRBV30
TGTGCCAGCAGCCAAGAAGCAGGGACCTCTGGGGCCAACGTCCTGACTTTC | CASSQEAGTSGANVLTF | few | TRBJ2-6 | - | TRBV3-1
TGTGCCAGCAGTCTATCGGGGGCAGGGAATGAGCAGTTCTTC | CASSLSGAGNEQFF | - | TRBJ2-1 | - | TRBV12-3/TRBV12-4
TGTGCCAGTAGTATCGGACTAGCGGGAGTTCTTGAGCAGTTCTTC | CASSIGLAGVLEQFF | many | TRBJ2-1 | TRBD2 | TRBV19
TGCAGCGTTGATTCAGGGAATCGCTACACCTTC | CSVDSGNRYTF | - | TRBJ1-2 | - | TRBV29-1
TGCAGCGTTGAAGATGTCCGGGGGGCCAACGTCCTGACTTTC | CSVEDVRGANVLTF | many | TRBJ2-6 | - | TRBV29-1
TGTGCCAGCAGCTGGGCGGACGAGCAGTACTTC | CASSWADEQYF | few | TRBJ2-7 | - | TRBV5-6
TGTGCCAGCAGCCAGTCTACCAGGTTCACAGATACGCAGTATTTT | CASSQSTRFTDTQYF | few | TRBJ2-3 | - | TRBV14
TGTGCCAGTTCCGGGGGAGTCGGAGAAAAACTGTTTTTT | CASSGGVGEKLFF | many | TRBJ1-4 | - | TRBV12-3/TRBV12-4
TGTGCCAGCAGTTACCGTACAGGGTTCCCCTACGAGCAGTACTTC | CASSYRTGFPYEQYF | many | TRBJ2-7 | - | TRBV6-5
TGTGCCAGCAGTTTAGGTGACGGGGATACGCAGTATTTT | CASSLGDGDTQYF | many | TRBJ2-3 | - | TRBV12-3/TRBV12-4
TGTGCCAGCAGTCCGGGACTAGCGAGCAACAATGAGCAGTTCTTC | CASSPGLASNNEQFF | few | TRBJ2-1 | TRBD2 | TRBV7-9
TGCAGCGGTGGACAGGGGAACACTGAAGCTTTCTTT | CSGGQGNTEAFF | many | TRBJ1-1 | TRBD1 | TRBV29-1
TGTGCCAGCAGTGAGGCCGTGATGAACTATGGCTACACCTTC | CASSEAVMNYGYTF | few | TRBJ1-2 | - | TRBV2
TGTGCCAGCAGCCGCCGAAGGGGGACTGAAGCTTTCTTT | CASSRRRGTEAFF | many | TRBJ1-1 | - | TRBV14
TGCGCCAGCAGCCAAGACGGACAGGCTCCTCCTGGCTACACCTTC | CASSQDGQAPPGYTF | - | TRBJ1-2 | TRBD1 | TRBV4-1
TGTGCCAGCTCACCGACAGGGGGGCCAAGCACAGATACGCAGTATTTT | CASSPTGGPSTDTQYF | many | TRBJ2-3 | TRBD1 | TRBV18
TGTGCCAGCTCACCACGGGACGTTAGGAACACTGAAGCTTTCTTT | CASSPRDVRNTEAFF | many | TRBJ1-1 | - | TRBV18
TGCGCCAGCAGCCAAGATCTGGGGGTTCATGGGCCTCAATTC | CASSQDLGVHGPQF | - | TRBJ2-5 | - | TRBV4-1
TGTGCCAGCAGTTACTCTACAGGGCTGACCACTGAAGCTTTCTTT | CASSYSTGLTTEAFF | - | TRBJ1-1 | - | TRBV6-5
TGTGCCAGCAGTTACTCGATGCAGGGAAATCAGCCCCAGCATTTT | CASSYSMQGNQPQHF | few | TRBJ1-5 | - | TRBV6-5
TGTGCCAGCAGCCGGACCGGGACAGATCCTCACGAGCAGTACTTC | CASSRTGTDPHEQYF | - | TRBJ2-7 | TRBD1 | TRBV7-9
TGCAGTGTCGAGGGGGACACTGAAGCTTTCTTT | CSVEGDTEAFF | - | TRBJ1-1 | - | TRBV20-1
TGTGCCAGCAGTATCGCTAGCTCCTACAATGAGCAGTTCTTC | CASSIASSYNEQFF | - | TRBJ2-1 | - | TRBV25-1
TGCAGTGCTCCCGGACTAGCGGGAATGTACAATGAGCAGTTCTTC | CSAPGLAGMYNEQFF | - | TRBJ2-1 | TRBD2 | TRBV20-1
TGTGCCAGCAGTTGGGGGGATACGCAGTATTTT | CASSWGDTQYF | - | TRBJ2-3 | - | TRBV12-3/TRBV12-4
TGTGCCAGCAGCCCCGGCGTTGGGACTAGGGAATACGAGCAGTACTTC | CASSPGVGTREYEQYF | few | TRBJ2-7 | TRBD2 | TRBV6-2/TRBV6-3
TGTGCCAGCAGTTTATTCGGGGGCACCGGGGAGCTGTTTTTT | CASSLFGGTGELFF | few | TRBJ2-2 | - | TRBV12-3/TRBV12-4
TGTGCCTACGGACCGAAGCAGACTGAAGCTTTCTTT | CAYGPKQTEAFF | - | TRBJ1-1 | - | TRBV30
TGTGCCAGCAGCCTACAGGGTCGGGGGTTGCCCCAGCATTTT | CASSLQGRGLPQHF | - | TRBJ1-5 | - | TRBV12-3/TRBV12-4
TGTGCCAGCAGCCCTACGACAACGTCGAACACTGAAGCTTTCTTT | CASSPTTTSNTEAFF | - | TRBJ1-1 | - | TRBV3-1
TGTGCCAGCAGCCATCTAGGGCACCATGGCTACACCTTC | CASSHLGHHGYTF | - | TRBJ1-2 | - | TRBV14
TGTGCCAGCAGACAACGTGGACAGAATGAAAAACTGTTTTTT | CASRQRGQNEKLFF | - | TRBJ1-4 | - | TRBV4-2
TGTGCCAGCAGTTTTTGGGACAGAACCTACGAGCAGTACTTC | CASSFWDRTYEQYF | few | TRBJ2-7 | TRBD1 | TRBV12-3/TRBV12-4
TGTGCCAGCAGTGAACAAAACATTCAGTACTTC | CASSEQNIQYF | many | TRBJ2-4 | - | TRBV25-1
TGCGCCAGCAGCTACTGGGGGGAAGCTGGCACTGAAGCTTTCTTT | CASSYWGEAGTEAFF | - | TRBJ1-1 | - | TRBV5-1
TGTGCCAGCAGTCGAGGGGGACAGGAACTTTACGAGCAGTACTTC | CASSRGGQELYEQYF | few | TRBJ2-7 | TRBD1 | TRBV6-6
TGTGCCAGCAGCTTAGGAGTCGGGGTCCCGAACACTGAAGCTTTCTTT | CASSLGVGVPNTEAFF | - | TRBJ1-1 | - | TRBV11-3
TGTGCCATCACCCCCCTACCGGGACAGGGGGCTTTCTTT | CAITPLPGQGAFF | - | TRBJ1-1 | TRBD1 | TRBV10-3
TGTGCCAGCAGTTCTAACCGGGACAGAGGAAAAGGCTACACCTTC | CASSSNRDRGKGYTF | - | TRBJ1-2 | TRBD1 | TRBV6-6
TGCGCCAGCAGCTTGGATGGGACACGCAATGAGCAGTTCTTC | CASSLDGTRNEQFF | many | TRBJ2-1 | - | TRBV5-1
TGTGCCAGCAGCTTAAGCGGAAACACCATATATTTT | CASSLSGNTIYF | many | TRBJ1-3 | - | TRBV7-9
TGTGCCTGCTCTCCCCTCAACTCTGGAAACACCATATATTTT | CACSPLNSGNTIYF | - | TRBJ1-3 | - | TRBV3-1